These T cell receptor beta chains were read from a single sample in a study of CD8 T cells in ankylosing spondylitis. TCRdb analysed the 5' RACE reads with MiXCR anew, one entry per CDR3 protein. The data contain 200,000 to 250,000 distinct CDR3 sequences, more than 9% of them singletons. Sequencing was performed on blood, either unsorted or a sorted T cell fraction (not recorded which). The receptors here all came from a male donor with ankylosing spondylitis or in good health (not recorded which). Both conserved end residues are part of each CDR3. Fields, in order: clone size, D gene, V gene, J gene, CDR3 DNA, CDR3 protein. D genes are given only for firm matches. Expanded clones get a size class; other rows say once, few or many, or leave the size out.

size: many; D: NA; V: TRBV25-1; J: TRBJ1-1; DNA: TGTGCCAGCAGTGAATTTCTGGGGCGTGACACTGAAGCTTTCTTT; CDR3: CASSEFLGRDTEAFF
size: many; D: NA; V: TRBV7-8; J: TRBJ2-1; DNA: TGTGCCAGCAGCATCTCAGGGGGGGAGCAGTTCTTC; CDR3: CASSISGGEQFF
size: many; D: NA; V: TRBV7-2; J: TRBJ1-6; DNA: TGTGCCAGCAGCTCAGGGATCTCCTATAATTCACCCCTCCACTTT; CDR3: CASSSGISYNSPLHF
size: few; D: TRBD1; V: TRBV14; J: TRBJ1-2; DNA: TGTGCCAGCAGCCAAGACCCAGGGGGCCTTGGTGTAGGTGGCTACACCTTC; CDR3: CASSQDPGGLGVGGYTF
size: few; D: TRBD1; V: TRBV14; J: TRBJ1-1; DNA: TGTGCCAGCAGCCAGGGGGGACAGCTCACTGAAGCTTTCTTT; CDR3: CASSQGGQLTEAFF
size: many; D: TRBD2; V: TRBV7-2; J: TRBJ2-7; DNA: TGTGCCAGCAGCTGGGGACTAGCGGGGACATACGAGCAGTACTTC; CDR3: CASSWGLAGTYEQYF
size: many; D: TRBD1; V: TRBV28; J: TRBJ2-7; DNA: TGTGCCAGCAGTAGGGACAGGGGATATTACGAGCAGTACTTC; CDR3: CASSRDRGYYEQYF
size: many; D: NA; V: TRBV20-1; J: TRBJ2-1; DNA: TGCAGTTCACCCAGCTCGAGCCGGAATGAGCAGTTCTTC; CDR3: CSSPSSSRNEQFF
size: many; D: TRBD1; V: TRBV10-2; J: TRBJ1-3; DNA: TGCGCCAGCAGTCAAGACAGGGCCCTATTCTCTGGAAACACCATATATTTT; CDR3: CASSQDRALFSGNTIYF
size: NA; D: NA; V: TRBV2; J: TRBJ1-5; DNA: TGTGCCAGCAGTGAAGCGACGCAGGGGTTTAATGACAATCAGCCCCAGCATTTT; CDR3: CASSEATQGFNDNQPQHF
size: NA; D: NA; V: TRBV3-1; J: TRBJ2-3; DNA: TGTGCCAGCTCAACTTACGGGGGTAAAGTCACAGATACGCAGTATTTT; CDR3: CASSTYGGKVTDTQYF
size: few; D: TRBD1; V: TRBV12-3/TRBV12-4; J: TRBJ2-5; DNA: TGTGCCAGCAGATTGACAGGGCGGGAGACCCAGTACTTC; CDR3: CASRLTGRETQYF
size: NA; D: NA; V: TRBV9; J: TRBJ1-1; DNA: TGTGCCAGCAGCGCAACACGGACGGGGGCTGAAGCTTTCTTT; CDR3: CASSATRTGAEAFF
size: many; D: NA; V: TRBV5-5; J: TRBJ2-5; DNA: TGTGCCAGCAGCTTGTACGAGGAGGGCAGGGAGACCCAGTACTTC; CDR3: CASSLYEEGRETQYF
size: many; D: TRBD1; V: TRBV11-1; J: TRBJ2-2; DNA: TGTGCCAGCAGCTTGACAGGGGTGGGCACCGGGGAGCTGTTTTTT; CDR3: CASSLTGVGTGELFF
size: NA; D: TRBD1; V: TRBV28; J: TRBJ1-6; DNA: TGTGCCAGCAGCCGACCAGACAGGGAGCGGTCACCCCTCCACTTT; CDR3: CASSRPDRERSPLHF
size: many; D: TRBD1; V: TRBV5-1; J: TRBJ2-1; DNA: TGCGCCAGCAGCCCACAGGGGCGTAACGACAATGAGCAGTTCTTC; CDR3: CASSPQGRNDNEQFF
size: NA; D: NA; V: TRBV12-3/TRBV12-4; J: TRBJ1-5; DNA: TGTGCCAGCTCCCCTACGGGTCAGCCCCAGCATTTT; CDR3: CASSPTGQPQHF
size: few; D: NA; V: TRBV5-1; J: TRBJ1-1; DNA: TGCGCCAGCAGCTTGGATGGGGGGGGGAAGAACACTGAAGCTTTCTTT; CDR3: CASSLDGGGKNTEAFF
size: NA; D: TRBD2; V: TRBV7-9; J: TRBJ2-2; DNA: TGTGCCAGCAGCCCTTCGGGGGGGCCCTTGAGCACCGGGGAGCTGTTTTTT; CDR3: CASSPSGGPLSTGELFF
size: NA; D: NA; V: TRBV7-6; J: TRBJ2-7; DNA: TGTGCCAGCAGCTTAGCAGCGAGGCAGGTGGACGAGCAGTACTTC; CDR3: CASSLAARQVDEQYF
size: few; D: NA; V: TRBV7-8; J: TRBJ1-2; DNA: TGTGCCAGCAGCTTAGTGAGGGGTTCAGACTATGGCTACACCTTC; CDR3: CASSLVRGSDYGYTF
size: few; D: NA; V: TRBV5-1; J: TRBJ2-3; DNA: TGCGCCAGCAGCTTCGGGACCATAAACACAGATACGCAGTATTTT; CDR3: CASSFGTINTDTQYF
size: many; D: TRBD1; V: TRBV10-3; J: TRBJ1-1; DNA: TGTGCCATCAGTGCGACAGGGTTTGACACTGAAGCTTTCTTT; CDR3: CAISATGFDTEAFF
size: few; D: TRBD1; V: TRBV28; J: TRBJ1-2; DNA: TGTGCCAGCAGTTCGGGACAGGGGTATTATGGCTACACCTTC; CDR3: CASSSGQGYYGYTF
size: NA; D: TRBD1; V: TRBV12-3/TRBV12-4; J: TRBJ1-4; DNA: TGTGCCAGCAGTTTTGACCGACAGACAGGGGGGAAAACTAATGAAAAACTGTTTTTT; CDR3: CASSFDRQTGGKTNEKLFF
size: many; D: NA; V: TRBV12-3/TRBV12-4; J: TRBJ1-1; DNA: TGTGCCAGCAGTTTGCAGGCCTCACGTGAAGCTTTCTTT; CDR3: CASSLQASREAFF
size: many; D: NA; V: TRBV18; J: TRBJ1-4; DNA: TGTGCCAGCTCACCCGTCGCAGGGAGAAATGAAAAACTGTTTTTT; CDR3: CASSPVAGRNEKLFF
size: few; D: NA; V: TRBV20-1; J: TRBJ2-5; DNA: TGCAGTGCGGGCTGGGAAGAGACCCAGTACTTC; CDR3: CSAGWEETQYF
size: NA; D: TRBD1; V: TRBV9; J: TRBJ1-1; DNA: TGTGCCAGCAGCTTCGACCTCAGGGGGACTGAAGCTTTCTTT; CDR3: CASSFDLRGTEAFF
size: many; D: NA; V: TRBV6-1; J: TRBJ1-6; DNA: TGTGCCAGCAGCGATCCGGGCAATAATTCACCCCTCCACTTT; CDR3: CASSDPGNNSPLHF
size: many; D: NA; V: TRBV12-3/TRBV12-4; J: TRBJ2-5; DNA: TGTGCCAGCAGTTTAGCTTCCAGTTATCAAGAGACCCAGTACTTC; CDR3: CASSLASSYQETQYF
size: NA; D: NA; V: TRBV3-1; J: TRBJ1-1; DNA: TGTGCCAGCAGCCAAGATTCCCGGAACACTGAAGCTTTCTTT; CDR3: CASSQDSRNTEAFF
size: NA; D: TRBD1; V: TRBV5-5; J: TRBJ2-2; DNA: TGTGCCAGCAGCCTCCTAGGGGGCGCTGCCGGGGAGCTGTTTTTT; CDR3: CASSLLGGAAGELFF
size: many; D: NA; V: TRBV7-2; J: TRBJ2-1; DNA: TGTGCCAGCAGTCCTTTGGGGGGTAACTACAATGAGCAGTTCTTC; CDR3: CASSPLGGNYNEQFF
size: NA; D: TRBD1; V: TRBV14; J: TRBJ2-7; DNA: TGTGCCAGCAGCCAAGGGGCGGGGACAGGGAACTACGAGCAGTACTTC; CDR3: CASSQGAGTGNYEQYF
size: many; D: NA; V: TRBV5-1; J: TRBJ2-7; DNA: TGCGCCAGCAGCTTAGGCCTAAGACAGGTGAACTACGAGCAGTACTTC; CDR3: CASSLGLRQVNYEQYF
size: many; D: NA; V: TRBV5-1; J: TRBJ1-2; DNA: TGCGCCAGCAGCCGGGACACCTTCTATGGCTACACCTTC; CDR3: CASSRDTFYGYTF
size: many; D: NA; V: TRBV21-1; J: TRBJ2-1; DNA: TGTGCCAGCAGCTGTGGCAATGAGCAGTTCTTC; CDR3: CASSCGNEQFF
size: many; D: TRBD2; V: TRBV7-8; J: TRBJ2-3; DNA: TGTGCCAGCAAAATAGCGGGGGTTACCACAGATACGCAGTATTTT; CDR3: CASKIAGVTTDTQYF
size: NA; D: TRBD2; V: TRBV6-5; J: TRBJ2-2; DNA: TGTGCCAGCAGTTACTCGACCAGAGCGGGGCGGAACACCGGGGAGCTGTTTTTT; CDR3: CASSYSTRAGRNTGELFF
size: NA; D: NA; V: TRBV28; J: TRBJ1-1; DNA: TGTGCCAGCAGTTTAGTGGGGGATGCTGAAGCTTTCTTT; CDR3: CASSLVGDAEAFF
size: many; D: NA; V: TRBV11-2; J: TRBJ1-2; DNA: TGTGCCAGCAAGCCGGGGCTTAACTATGGCTACACCTTC; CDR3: CASKPGLNYGYTF
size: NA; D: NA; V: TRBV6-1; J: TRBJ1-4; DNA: TGTGCCAGCAGCCGATATAGTGGGACGGGTAATGAAAAACTGTTTTTT; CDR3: CASSRYSGTGNEKLFF
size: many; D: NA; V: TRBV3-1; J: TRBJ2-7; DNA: TGTGCCAGCAGCACTCTAGACAGCTACGAGCAGTACTTC; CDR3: CASSTLDSYEQYF
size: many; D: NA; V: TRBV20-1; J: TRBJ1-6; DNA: TGCAGTGCTAGATCAAGGGGGGCAGGAAATTCACCCCTCCACTTT; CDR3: CSARSRGAGNSPLHF
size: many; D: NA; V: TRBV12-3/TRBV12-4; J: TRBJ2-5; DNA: TGTGCCAGCAGTTTAGGAGAATTACAGACCCAGTACTTC; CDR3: CASSLGELQTQYF
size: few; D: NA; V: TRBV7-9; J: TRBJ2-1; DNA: TGTGCCAGCAGCATCTTAGTGTCGGCCCTGAGCGATGAGCAGTTCTTC; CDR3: CASSILVSALSDEQFF
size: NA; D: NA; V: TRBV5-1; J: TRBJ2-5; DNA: TGCGCCAGCAGCCCCGGGGACGGTCAAGAGACCCAGTACTTC; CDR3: CASSPGDGQETQYF
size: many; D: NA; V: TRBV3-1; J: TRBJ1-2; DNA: TGTGCCAGCAGCCCCCGAGGCCAGGGCGTGAACCTCTACACCTTC; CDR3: CASSPRGQGVNLYTF
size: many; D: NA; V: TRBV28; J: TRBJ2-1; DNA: TGTGCCAGCAGTTTACTGGACAGCCTACATGACAATGAGCAGTTCTTC; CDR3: CASSLLDSLHDNEQFF
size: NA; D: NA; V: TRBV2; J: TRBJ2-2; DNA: TGTGTCAGCAGGACCAGGGCCACCGGGGAGCTGTTTTTT; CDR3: CVSRTRATGELFF
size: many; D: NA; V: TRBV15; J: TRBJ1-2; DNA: TGTGCCACCAGCAGAGATCCCGGCAGTGACTATGGCTACACCTTC; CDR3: CATSRDPGSDYGYTF
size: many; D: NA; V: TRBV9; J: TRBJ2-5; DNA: TGTGCCAGCAGCTCCCTGCCGGGTGAGACCCAGTACTTC; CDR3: CASSSLPGETQYF
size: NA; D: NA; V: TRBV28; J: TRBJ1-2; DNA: TGTGCCAGCAGTTTGTCGGCACCTACACAAGGAGGCTACACCTTC; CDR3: CASSLSAPTQGGYTF
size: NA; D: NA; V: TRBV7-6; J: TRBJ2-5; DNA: TGTGCCAGCAGCGGCTCTCCGGCCGAAGAGACCCAGTACTTC; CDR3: CASSGSPAEETQYF
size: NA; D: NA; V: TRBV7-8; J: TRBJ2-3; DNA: TGTGCCAGCAGTCCGGTGAGGGATACGCAGTATTTT; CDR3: CASSPVRDTQYF